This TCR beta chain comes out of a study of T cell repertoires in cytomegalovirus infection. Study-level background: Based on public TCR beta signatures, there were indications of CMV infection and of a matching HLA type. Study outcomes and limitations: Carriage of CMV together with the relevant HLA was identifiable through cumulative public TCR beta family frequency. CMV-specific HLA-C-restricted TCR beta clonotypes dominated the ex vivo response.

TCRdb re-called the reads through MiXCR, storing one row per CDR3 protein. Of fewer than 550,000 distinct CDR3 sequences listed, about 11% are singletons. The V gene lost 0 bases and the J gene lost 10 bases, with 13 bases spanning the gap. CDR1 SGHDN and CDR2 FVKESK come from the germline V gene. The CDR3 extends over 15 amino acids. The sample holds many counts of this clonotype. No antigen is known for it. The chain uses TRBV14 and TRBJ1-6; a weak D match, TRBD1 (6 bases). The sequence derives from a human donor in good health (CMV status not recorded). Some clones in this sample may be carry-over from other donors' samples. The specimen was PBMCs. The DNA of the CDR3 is TGTGCCAGCAGCCAAGAACAGGGCGGTTACTCACCCCTCCACTTT. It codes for CASSQEQGGYSPLHF.